This T cell receptor (beta chain) originates from a study of blood T cell repertoires in COVID-19. Across the study: PBMCs, B-cell-depleted T cells, or T cells were the source of the cDNA or gDNA that made up the material.

Germline CDR1 reads SGHTA; CDR2 reads FQGTGA. The CDR3 is made up of 18 amino acids. V lost 0 bases to trimming and J lost 1 base; unmatched junction nucleotides: 9. The authors' processing: Nucleated cell counts were estimated from reference gene primer amplification. TCRdb's table, derived via immunoSEQ multiplex PCR, lists solely in-frame clones and lacks some. Clonal size and the V and J genes are those of that table, whereas D and trimming came from the DNA. The sample contains roughly 300,000 clones, roughly nine tenths of which appear only once. Sequenced sample: peripheral blood. The chain employs TRBV7-3 and TRBJ2-5; 9 positions match TRBD2. This sequence originates from a man younger than 35 who had recovered from COVID-19. This chain's CDR3 is CASSLTGRLAGFQETQYF. Here the CDR3 DNA reads TGTGCCAGCAGCTTAACGGGGAGGCTAGCGGGATTCCAAGAGACCCAGTACTTC. The whole variable domain, filled in from reference TRBV7-3 and TRBJ2-5, reads GAGVSQTPSNKVTEKGKYVELRCDPISGHTALYWYRQSLGQGPEFLIYFQGTGAADDSGLPNDRFFAVRPEGSVSTLKIQRTERGDSAVYLCASSLTGRLAGFQETQYFGPGTRLLVL.